This T cell receptor (beta chain) emerged from a study of CD8 T cells in ankylosing spondylitis. Notes on this clonotype: The antigen is undetermined.

The study, taken as a whole, reports: Disease-linked clones, CD8+, were relatively rare in peripheral blood. It appeared that ankylosing spondylitis blood was characterized by a TCR beta motif of fewer than ten highly homologous variants.

Germline CDR1 reads SEHNR; CDR2 reads FQNEAQ (reference sequence). Trimming took 0 bases from V and 6 from J; bases not matched to a gene: 4. The CDR3 length is 16 residues. TCRdb reprocessed the 5' RACE reads via MiXCR and lists one record per CDR3 protein. The sample yields 100,000 to 150,000 distinct CDR3 sequences, roughly 17% seen once. The chain has TRBV7-9 and TRBJ2-2; 10 nucleotides line up with TRBD1. This clonotype was obtained from a male donor with ankylosing spondylitis. Sequencing used blood, either unsorted or a sorted T cell fraction (not recorded which). The CDR3 DNA reads as TGTGCCAGCAGCTTAGCGCCCGGGACAGGGGCCGGGGAGCTGTTTTTT. Translating it yields CASSLAPGTGAGELFF.